Here is one T cell receptor (beta chain) with its context. The antigen remains undetermined. The data derive from a study of CD8 T cells in Susac syndrome. Study details: Active disease was present in six of the sequenced Susac syndrome patients, and remission in roughly 8. At blood draw, Susac syndrome patients were therapy-naive, on corticosteroids, or on intravenous immunoglobulin alone. General study points: The TCR sequencing and HLA analysis in the study involved a relatively small number of individuals, as the study acknowledged.

Random hexamers were used to reverse transcribe the RNA input (0.5 to 1 ug). TCRdb ran MiXCR on the immunoSEQ multiplex PCR reads and lists one entry per CDR3 protein. The sample lists approximately 190,000 distinct CDR3 sequences, around 93% seen once, with about 0.15% in the top ten. TCR beta sequences were obtained from blood CD8+ and CD4+ T cells. V shed 3 bases, J shed 6 bases, and the junction held 6 bases outside the gene matches. The CDR3 runs 14 residues. Per the germline V gene, CDR1 is SGDLS and CDR2 is YYNGEE. The sequencing sample was made of CD8+ T cells from PBMCs. The chain has TRBV9 and TRBJ2-1, with TRBD2 matching over 7 bases. The clonotype comes from a human donor with Susac syndrome. The CDR3 loop is CASSGGRGINEQFF. CDR3 in DNA: TGTGCCAGCAGCGGTGGGCGGGGGATCAATGAGCAGTTCTTC.